This T cell receptor beta chain was sequenced during a study of CD8+ T cells in alopecia areata. RNA, once extracted, was reverse transcribed into cDNA for use as the sequencing template. Here immunoSEQ multiplex PCR was the method, and the copy in TCRdb shows in-frame clones only, minus some. The sample presents 250,000 or so clones, none singletons. After pooling, cutaneous lymph node cells were sorted with CD4, CD8alpha, NKG2D, NKG2ACE and other markers. The CDR3 extends over 14 amino acids. V lost 0 bases, J lost 0 bases, and 6 bases lay in between. Per germline, CDR1 LGHNA and CDR2 YNLKQL (reference sequence). This clone was seen a handful of times. Mouse gene names and germline throughout. The DNA ends 4 residues before the CDR3 does, and the rest of the CDR3 is filled in from the germline J gene.

This rearrangement joins TRBV5 to TRBJ2-7; D is unclear. This TCR was sampled from a C3H/HeJ mouse with alopecia areata. These mice share the MHC haplotype H2-k. The sequenced material came from CD4+ T cells sorted from a lymph node. The CDR3 loop is CASSQETLSYEQYF. Incomplete CDR3 DNA: TGTGCCAGCAGCCAAGAGACACTCTCCTAT.